This T cell receptor (beta chain) comes out of a study of PD-1 blockade in classical Hodgkin lymphoma. Produced via immunoSEQ multiplex PCR; TCRdb's table is partial and in-frame only. The data contain about 22,000 clones, around 68% of them singletons. Exposure to brentuximab vedotin varied, and each patient had relapsed following autologous stem cell transplantation. Comment on this clone: At one boundary the junction diverges from the germline segment, which might be a read error. Distinct nucleotide sequences in the sample also encode this CDR3.

The sample here was peripheral blood mononuclear cells (PBMCs), taken at baseline. The clonotype comes from a human donor with classical Hodgkin lymphoma.

In DNA form, the CDR3 reads TGTGCTAGCAGCCAAGAAGGTAAAGATCGGGAGACGGGACTACGAGAGCAGTACTTC. Protein: CASSQEGKDRETGLREQYF. The rearrangement uses TRBV4-2 and TRBJ2-7; 7 positions agree with TRBD2. The germline CDR1 and CDR2 sequences are LGHNA and YNFKEQ. The length of the CDR3 is 19 residues.